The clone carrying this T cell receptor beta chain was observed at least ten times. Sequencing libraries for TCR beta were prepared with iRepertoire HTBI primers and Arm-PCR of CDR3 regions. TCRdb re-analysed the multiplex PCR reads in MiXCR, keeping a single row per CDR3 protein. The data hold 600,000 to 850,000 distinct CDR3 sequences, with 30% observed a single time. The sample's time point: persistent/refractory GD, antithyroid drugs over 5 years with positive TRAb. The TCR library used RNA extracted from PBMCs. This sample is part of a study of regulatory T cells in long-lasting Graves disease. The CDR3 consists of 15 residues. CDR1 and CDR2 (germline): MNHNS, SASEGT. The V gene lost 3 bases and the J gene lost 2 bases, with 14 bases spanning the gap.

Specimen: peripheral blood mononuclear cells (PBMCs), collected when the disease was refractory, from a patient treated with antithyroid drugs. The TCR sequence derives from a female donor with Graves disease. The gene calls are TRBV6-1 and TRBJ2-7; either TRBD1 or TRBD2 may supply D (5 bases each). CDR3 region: CASSDSRDGTYEQYF. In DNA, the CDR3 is TGTGCCAGCAGTGACTCAAGGGACGGAACCTACGAGCAGTACTTC.